The entry that follows covers one T cell receptor beta chain sequence. Its antigen is unknown. Generated by immunoSEQ multiplex PCR, the TCRdb table keeps only in-frame clones and is missing some. The sample has about 28,000 clones, around 87% seen once. The time point: week 5, during vaccination. It was 300 ug of mutant IDH1 20-mer peptide that made up each vaccine dose, given with topical imiquimod. Donor tumors were new WHO grade 3 or 4 IDH1-mutant, ATRX-lost astrocytomas. This sample is part of a study of a mutant IDH1 vaccine in newly diagnosed glioma. On the study more broadly: Treated patients were roughly 62% male, about 38% female, mean age about 41 years. Beforehand, treatment had been radiotherapy, temozolomide, or both; the majority received both.

V lost 3 bases, J lost 2 bases, and 13 bases lay in between. Germline CDR1 SNHLY, CDR2 FYNNEI. This CDR3 region has 15 residues. Findings of the study overall: With respect to changes in top peripheral T cell clonotypes, pseudoprogression seemed unrelated.

This sample comprised peripheral blood mononuclear cells (PBMCs), obtained from a glioma patient whose treatment included an IDH1 peptide vaccine. This rearrangement joins TRBV2 to TRBJ2-5; tentative D call: TRBD1 (6 bases). The source of this sequence is a woman aged 40 to 55 with glioma. Some clones in this sample may be carry-over from other donors' samples. CDR3 coding DNA: TGTGCCAGCAGTGACAGGGGTCTGGGACAAGAGACCCAGTACTTC. Protein: CASSDRGLGQETQYF. The full variable domain, with the rest looked up from reference TRBV2 and TRBJ2-5, is EPEVTQTPSHQVTQMGQEVILRCVPISNHLYFYWYRQILGQKVEFLVSFYNNEISEKSEIFDDQFSVERPDGSNFTLKIRSTKLEDSAMYFCASSDRGLGQETQYFGPGTRLLVL.